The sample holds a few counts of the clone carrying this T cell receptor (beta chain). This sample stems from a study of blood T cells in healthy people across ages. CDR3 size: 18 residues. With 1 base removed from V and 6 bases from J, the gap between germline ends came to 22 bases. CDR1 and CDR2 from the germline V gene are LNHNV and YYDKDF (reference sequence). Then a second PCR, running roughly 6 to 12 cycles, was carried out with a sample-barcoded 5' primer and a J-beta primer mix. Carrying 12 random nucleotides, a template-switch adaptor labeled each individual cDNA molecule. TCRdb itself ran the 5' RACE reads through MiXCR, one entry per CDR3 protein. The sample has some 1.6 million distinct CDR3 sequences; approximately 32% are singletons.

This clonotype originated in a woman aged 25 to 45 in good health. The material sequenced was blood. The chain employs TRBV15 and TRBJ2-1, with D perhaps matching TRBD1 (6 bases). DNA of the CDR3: TGTGCCACCAGCAGAGCACCGGGACACGATTTTACAGGCAATGAGCAGTTCTTC. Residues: CATSRAPGHDFTGNEQFF.